Listed below are T cell receptor beta chains from one sample, sequenced in a study of Ad26.COV2.S vaccination and SARS-CoV-2 variants. TCRdb keeps only in-frame clones here, not all; method: immunoSEQ multiplex PCR. The sample includes roughly 450,000 clones, around nine tenths of them seen just once. Sequenced material: peripheral blood, taken in a trial of Ad26.COV2.S vaccine versus placebo. The source of these receptors is a person aged 18 to 65 who received the Ad26.COV2.S COVID-19 vaccine or a placebo. The CDR3 runs from the conserved cysteine through the conserved F or W. Each record gives: D gene, J gene, clone size, V gene, CDR3 DNA, CDR3 protein. The D gene is left open where the match is weak. Clone size is given for some rows only: seen once, a few or many times, or a class if the clone is expanded.

>NA|TRBJ1-6|NA|TRBV3-1/TRBV3-2
TGTGCCAGCAGCCAAGTGATGGGGGGTTATAATTCACCCCTCCACTTT
CASSQVMGGYNSPLHF
>NA|TRBJ1-5|NA|TRBV18
TGTGCCAGCTCACCAGACTTAGATCAGCCCCAGCATTTT
CASSPDLDQPQHF
>TRBD1|TRBJ2-5|NA|TRBV5-1
TGCGCCAGCAGCCCAGGACAGGGGGCGGGAGAGACCCAGTACTTC
CASSPGQGAGETQYF
>NA|TRBJ2-7|few|TRBV5-5
TGTGCCAGCAGCTTGACAGGTAAAGCCTACGAGCAGTACTTC
CASSLTGKAYEQYF
>NA|TRBJ2-2|NA|TRBV27
TGTGCCAGCAGTTTAATTTCGGGACAATACACCGGGGAGCTGTTTTTT
CASSLISGQYTGELFF
>TRBD2|TRBJ2-2|many|TRBV6-4
TGTGCCAGCAGTGACTCAGCGGGAGGGCCCGGGGAGCTGTTTTTT
CASSDSAGGPGELFF
>NA|TRBJ1-5|NA|TRBV6-5
TGTGCCAGCAGTCCAACAGATTCCAATCAGCCCCAGCATTTT
CASSPTDSNQPQHF
>NA|TRBJ1-1|NA|TRBV19
TGTGCCAGTAGACCTAGTTACTTAAGGGAAACTGAAGCTTTCTTT
CASRPSYLRETEAFF
>TRBD1|TRBJ2-7|NA|TRBV18
TGTGCCAGCTCACCGTCACAGGGGTACGAGCAGTACTTC
CASSPSQGYEQYF
>TRBD2|TRBJ2-1|NA|TRBV27
TGTGCCAGCAGTGTCCTTAGCGGGAGGGCCTACAATGAGCAGTTCTTC
CASSVLSGRAYNEQFF
>NA|TRBJ1-1|NA|TRBV3-1/TRBV3-2
TGTGCCAGCAGCCAAATGACCGATATGGTAACTTTCTTT
CASSQMTDMVTFF
>TRBD2|TRBJ2-3|NA|TRBV7-8
TGTGCCAGCAGCGGCAGGATCCCCGGGACTAGAAGCACAGATACGCAGTATTTT
CASSGRIPGTRSTDTQYF
>TRBD1|TRBJ1-6|NA|TRBV3-1/TRBV3-2
TGTGCCAGCAGCCTAGGACAGGGTTCACCCCTCCACTTT
CASSLGQGSPLHF
>NA|TRBJ1-4|NA|TRBV29-1
TGCAGCGTTGGGAGGGGGACTAATGAAAAACTGTTTTTT
CSVGRGTNEKLFF
>NA|TRBJ2-7|few|TRBV2
TGTGCCAGCAGTGAAGTGGGCGGCTACGAGCAGTACTTC
CASSEVGGYEQYF
>NA|TRBJ1-4|NA|TRBV10-2
TGCGCCAGCAGTTCCGTTTCGTCGGAGGAAAAACTGTTTTTT
CASSSVSSEEKLFF
>NA|TRBJ2-7|NA|TRBV30
TGTGCCTGGAGATCGGGCTACTCTAGCCACGAGCAGTACTTC
CAWRSGYSSHEQYF
>TRBD2|TRBJ2-1|NA|TRBV10-3
TGTGCCATCAGTGGGGGGGGGACTAGCGGGAGTAATGAGCAGTTCTTC
CAISGGGTSGSNEQFF
>TRBD1|TRBJ1-3|NA|TRBV19
TGTGCCAGTAGTATAGGGACAGGGCCTGGAAACACCATATATTTT
CASSIGTGPGNTIYF
>NA|TRBJ2-1|NA|TRBV12-5
TGTGCTACCAGGGGGGCAGTAGCGGGTATGACTAAAAGCTCCTACAATGAGCAGTTCTTC
CATRGAVAGMTKSSYNEQFF
>NA|TRBJ2-1|NA|TRBV29-1
TGCACCGTCGGGCCCCGAGGCTATGAGCAGTTCTTC
CTVGPRGYEQFF
>NA|TRBJ2-5|NA|TRBV28
TGTGCCAGCAGTTCCCCCGCGGGGGCTGGAGAGACCCAGTACTTC
CASSSPAGAGETQYF
>NA|TRBJ2-3|NA|TRBV15
TGTGCCACCAGCAGAGATACGAGGGTCCCAGATACGCAGTATTTT
CATSRDTRVPDTQYF
>NA|TRBJ2-7|NA|TRBV19
TGTGCCAGTACCCAAGGGAGCGGAAACTCCTACGAGCAGTACTTC
CASTQGSGNSYEQYF
>NA|TRBJ2-3|NA|TRBV7-3
TGTGCCAGCAGCTTACGATGGGGTTCGGATACGCAGTATTTT
CASSLRWGSDTQYF
>NA|TRBJ1-3|NA|TRBV28
TGTGCCAGCAGTTTATTAACAGGACTCTCTGGAAACACCATATATTTT
CASSLLTGLSGNTIYF
>TRBD2|TRBJ2-5|NA|TRBV29-1
TGCAGCGTTGAAGGGGAGGGAGAGGAGACCCAGTACTTC
CSVEGEGEETQYF
>NA|TRBJ2-5|NA|TRBV18
TGTGCCAGCTCACCACTAGGGTCGGCGGAGACCCAGTACTTC
CASSPLGSAETQYF
>TRBD1|TRBJ1-2|few|TRBV19
TGTGCCAGTAGTCCGGGACAGATACTCAAAGCTAACTATGGCTACACCTTC
CASSPGQILKANYGYTF
>TRBD1|TRBJ1-2|NA|TRBV5-4
TGTGCCAGCAGCTTGGTGGGGACAGGGGGCTATGGCTACACCTTC
CASSLVGTGGYGYTF
>NA|TRBJ2-1|NA|TRBV5-1
TGCGCCAGCAGCTTGGGGGACGGGGACTACAATGAGCAGTTCTTC
CASSLGDGDYNEQFF
>NA|TRBJ2-3|NA|TRBV4-1
TGCGCCAGCAGCCAACGTGCCAATCCGGGGCTCACAGATACGCAGTATTTT
CASSQRANPGLTDTQYF
>TRBD1|TRBJ2-7|NA|TRBV11-2
TGTGCCAGCAGCTTCCGACAGGGACCCGCCTACGAGCAGTACTTC
CASSFRQGPAYEQYF
>NA|TRBJ2-3|NA|TRBV27
TGTGCCAGCAGCTCCACTAGTGACCGGGAACATTTT
CASSSTSDREHF
>NA|TRBJ2-5|NA|TRBV6-2/TRBV6-3
TGTGCCAGCAGTTTAACGTACCAAGAGACCCAGTACTTC
CASSLTYQETQYF